This TCR beta chain was identified during a study of monozygotic twins with inflammatory bowel disease. Concerning this clonotype itself: Its matching antigen is unknown.

Germline lookup yields CDR1 SQVTM and CDR2 ANQGSEA. The length of the CDR3 is 15 residues. Study results and caveats: Differing immunosuppressive treatments may have added variability to patient repertoires. Among IBD patients, TCRbeta diversity (inverse Simpson) was lower than in healthy co-twins.

Eight reactions per sample, run separately, yielded cDNA. TCRdb re-called the 5' RACE reads; every CDR3 protein appears as one record, without DNA. This table holds roughly 160,000 distinct CDR3 sequences. The chain recombines TRBV29-1 with TRBJ2-3; TCRdb's assignment of TRBD2 cannot be checked, as there is no DNA. Sequencing input: blood. This sequence was found in a human donor with ulcerative colitis or Crohn's disease, or a healthy co-twin of an affected twin (not recorded which). The CDR3 reads CSVRLAGASTDTQYF.